These 4 T cell receptor beta chains were sequenced from one sample in a study of T cells in narcolepsy. This table comes from immunoSEQ multiplex PCR, and its TCRdb copy is limited to in-frame clones, with some not included. In the table there are around 31,000 clones, approximately 78% of which are singletons. The sample was CD45RA- memory CD4+ T cells from PBMCs. These receptor sequences come from a human donor with narcolepsy.

The sample holds a few counts of this clone. The chain is built from TRBV6-4 and TRBJ2-6; a possible D gene is TRBD1 (5 bases). Germline CDR1 reads MRHNA; CDR2 reads SNTAGT. The CDR3 sequence is 15 residues long. V was shortened by 2 bases and J by 0 bases, with 5 bases between the two germline ends. CDR3 protein: CASSDDSSGANVLTF. CDR3 nucleotides: TGTGCCAGCAGTGACGACAGCTCTGGGGCCAACGTCCTGACTTTC.

The rearrangement uses TRBV11-2 and TRBJ1-4, with 11 bases identical to TRBD1. The CDR3 totals 17 residues. V was clipped by 1 base and J by 8 bases; unmatched bases: 9. Germline assignment: CDR1 SGHAT and CDR2 FQNNGV. Here the CDR3 DNA reads TGTGCCAGCAGCTTAGGAGGGACAGGGGGGAAGAGCGAAAAACTGTTTTTT. Translating it yields CASSLGGTGGKSEKLFF.

This chain connects TRBV16 to TRBJ2-3; D unclear. Germline CDR1 KGHSY, CDR2 FQNENV. The length of the CDR3 is 13 residues. V gave up 2 bases and J gave up 0 bases, with 3 bases separating them. For the CDR3, the DNA is TGTGCCAGCAGCCAAGACAGCACAGATACGCAGTATTTT. Protein product: CASSQDSTDTQYF.

The chain uses TRBV7-9 and TRBJ1-5, with 7 bases matching TRBD1. The CDR3 has 14 amino acids. Germline CDR1 reads SEHNR; CDR2 reads FQNEAQ (reference sequence). Trimming took 5 bases from V and 3 from J; bases not matched to a gene: 4. CDR3 residues: CASSTGQDNQPQHF. In DNA form, the CDR3 reads TGTGCCAGCAGCACAGGACAGGACAATCAGCCCCAGCATTTT.